The present TCR beta chain was sequenced within a study of control samples from healthy donors and cancer patients. Germline-derived CDR1 and CDR2 are SGHTA and FQGNSA. V lost 0 bases and J 1 base, leaving 11 bases between the germline ends. This CDR3 has 16 amino acids. Measured with immunoSEQ multiplex PCR; TCRdb has only the in-frame clones, and not every one. The table has roughly 58,000 clones, around 87% seen once. This receptor was obtained from a woman in her sixties with lung cancer. The sample taken for sequencing was PBMCs. The rearrangement uses TRBV7-2 and TRBJ2-3; maybe TRBD1 (6 bases). CDR3 in amino acids: CASSLAGGDGTDTQYF. In DNA form, the CDR3 reads TGTGCCAGCAGCTTAGCAGGGGGAGATGGCACAGATACGCAGTATTTT.